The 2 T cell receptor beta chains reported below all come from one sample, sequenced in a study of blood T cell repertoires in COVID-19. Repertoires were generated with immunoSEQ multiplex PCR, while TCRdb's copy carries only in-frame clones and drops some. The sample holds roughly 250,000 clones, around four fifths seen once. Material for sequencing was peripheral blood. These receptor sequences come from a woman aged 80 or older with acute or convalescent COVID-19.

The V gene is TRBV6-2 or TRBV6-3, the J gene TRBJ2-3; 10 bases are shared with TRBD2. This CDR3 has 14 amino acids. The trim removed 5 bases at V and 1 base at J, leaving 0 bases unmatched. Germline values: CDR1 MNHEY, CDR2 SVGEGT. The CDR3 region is CASSLAGGTDTQYF. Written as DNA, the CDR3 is TGTGCCAGCAGTCTAGCGGGAGGCACAGATACGCAGTATTTT.

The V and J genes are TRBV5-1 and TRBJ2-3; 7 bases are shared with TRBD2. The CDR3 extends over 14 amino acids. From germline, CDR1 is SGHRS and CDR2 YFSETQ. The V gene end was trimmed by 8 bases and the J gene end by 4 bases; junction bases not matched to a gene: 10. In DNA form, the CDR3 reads TGCGCCAGTAAGACTAGCTTAATCGCAGATACGCAGTATTTT. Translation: CASKTSLIADTQYF.